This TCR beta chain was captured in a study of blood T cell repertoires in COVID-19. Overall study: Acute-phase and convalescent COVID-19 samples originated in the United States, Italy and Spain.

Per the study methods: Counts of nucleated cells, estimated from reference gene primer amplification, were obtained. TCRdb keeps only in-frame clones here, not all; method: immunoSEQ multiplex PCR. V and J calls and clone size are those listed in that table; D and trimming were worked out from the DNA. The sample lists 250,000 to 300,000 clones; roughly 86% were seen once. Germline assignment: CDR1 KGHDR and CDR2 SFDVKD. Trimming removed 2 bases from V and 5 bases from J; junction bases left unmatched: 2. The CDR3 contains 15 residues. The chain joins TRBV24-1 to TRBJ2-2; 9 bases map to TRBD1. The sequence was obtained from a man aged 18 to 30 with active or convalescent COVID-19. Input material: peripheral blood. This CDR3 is CATSDWGTGTGELFF. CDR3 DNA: TGTGCCACCAGTGATTGGGGGACAGGGACCGGGGAGCTGTTTTTT.